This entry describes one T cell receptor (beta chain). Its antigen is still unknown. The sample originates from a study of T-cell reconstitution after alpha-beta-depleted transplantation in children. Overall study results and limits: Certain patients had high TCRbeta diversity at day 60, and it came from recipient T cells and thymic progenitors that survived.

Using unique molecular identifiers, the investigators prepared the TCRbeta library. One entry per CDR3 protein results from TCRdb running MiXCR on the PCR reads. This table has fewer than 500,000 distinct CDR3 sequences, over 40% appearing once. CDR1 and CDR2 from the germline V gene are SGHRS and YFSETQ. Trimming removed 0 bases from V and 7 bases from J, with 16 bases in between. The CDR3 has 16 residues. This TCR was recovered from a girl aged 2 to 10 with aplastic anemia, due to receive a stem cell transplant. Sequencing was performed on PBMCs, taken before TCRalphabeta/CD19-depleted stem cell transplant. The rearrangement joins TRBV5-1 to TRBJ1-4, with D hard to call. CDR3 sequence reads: CASSLVSRGEGEKLFF. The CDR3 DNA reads TGCGCCAGCAGCTTGGTGTCTCGAGGCGAGGGTGAAAAACTGTTTTTT.